One sample yielded the 17 T cell receptor beta chains listed below, sequenced in a study of blood T cell repertoires in COVID-19. The assay was immunoSEQ multiplex PCR, and TCRdb's table has in-frame clones only and misses some. The sample carries about 90,000 clones, roughly 80% recorded once. What was sequenced was peripheral blood. All receptors come from a man at least 80 years old with active or convalescent COVID-19.

V and J are TRBV28 and TRBJ1-5; possible D gene TRBD1, 6 bases. CDR3 length: 14 residues. Trimming pared 4 bases from V and 7 bases from J, leaving 14 bases between. CDR1 is MDHEN, CDR2 SYDVKM, per germline. The CDR3 reads CASSWEQGRQPQHF. CDR3 bases: TGTGCCAGCAGTTGGGAACAGGGTAGACAGCCCCAGCATTTT.

The V gene is TRBV5-1, the J gene TRBJ2-5; 9 positions agree with TRBD1. The length of the CDR3 is 15 residues. Germline-derived CDR1 and CDR2 are SGHRS and YFSETQ. Losses at the gene ends were 0 bases for V and 2 bases for J; bases not matched to a gene: 2. CDR3 DNA sequence: TGCGCCAGCAGCTTGGTGGGACAGGGACAAGAGACCCAGTACTTC. Translation gives CASSLVGQGQETQYF.

The chain combines TRBV30 with TRBJ1-3; D ambiguous. CDR1 and CDR2 from the germline V gene are GTSNPN and SVGIG (reference sequence). The CDR3 runs 15 residues. V dropped 5 bases and J dropped 0 bases, with 14 bases sitting between them. CDR3: CAWQPSASSGNTIYF. The CDR3 DNA reads as TGTGCCTGGCAACCCAGTGCTAGCTCTGGAAACACCATATATTTT.

The gene calls are TRBV10-3 and TRBJ2-1; tentative D call: TRBD1 (6 bases). Germline CDR1 ENHRY, CDR2 SYGVKD. Trimming cost V 4 bases and J 2 bases, with 9 bases left between them. The CDR3 consists of 14 residues. In DNA form, the CDR3 reads TGTGCCATCAGTGGGTGGGGGCCCTACAATGAGCAGTTCTTC. Protein sequence: CAISGWGPYNEQFF.

The chain has TRBV19 and TRBJ1-4; D is perhaps TRBD1 (5 bases). CDR1 is LNHDA and CDR2 is SQIVND in the germline V gene (reference sequence). The CDR3 is 13 residues long. The V end lost 5 bases, the J end lost 6 bases, and 10 bases lay between the germline ends. The CDR3 sequence is CASSRGIHEKLFF. In DNA, the CDR3 is TGTGCCAGTAGTCGGGGGATACATGAAAAACTGTTTTTT.

This clone was seen a handful of times. V usage is TRBV12-3 or TRBV12-4 and J usage is TRBJ1-2, with TRBD1 matching 9 bases. V lost 5 bases, J lost 7 bases, and 5 bases stayed unmatched. The CDR3 has 13 residues. The CDR3 here is CASSTGGAGGYTF. The DNA of the CDR3 is TGTGCCAGCAGTACAGGGGGCGCGGGTGGCTACACCTTC.

V is TRBV5-1 and J is TRBJ2-1; 8 bases line up with TRBD1. With V trimmed by 2 bases and J by 6 bases, 10 bases remained unmatched. Germline CDR1 is SGHRS and CDR2 is YFSETQ. The CDR3 totals 16 residues. The CDR3 DNA reads TGCGCCAGCAGCTTCAACTCTGGGACAGGTATCAATGAGCAGTTCTTC. This translates into CASSFNSGTGINEQFF.

A few counts support this clone. This chain connects TRBV10-3 to TRBJ2-7, with TRBD2 identical over 7 bases. Germline CDR1 is ENHRY and CDR2 is SYGVKD. The V and J ends lost 3 bases and 0 bases, in that order; junction bases with no gene match: 14. CDR3 length equals 18 residues. CDR3 DNA: TGTGCCATCAGTGATAGCAGCACGGGACTACATAACTCCTACGAGCAGTACTTC. This codes for CAISDSSTGLHNSYEQYF.

The rearrangement uses TRBV18 and TRBJ1-5, with D uncertain. The germline gives CDR1 KGHSH, CDR2 LQKENI. The V gene lost 4 bases and the J gene lost 3 bases, with 13 bases spanning the gap. The CDR3 extends over 15 amino acids. CDR3 bases: TGTGCCAGCTCACGAAGCGCTAATATCAATCAGCCCCAGCATTTT. It encodes CASSRSANINQPQHF.

The rearrangement joins TRBV18 to TRBJ1-2, with 9 nucleotides matching TRBD1. Germline V gene sequence: CDR1 KGHSH, CDR2 LQKENI. Losses at the gene ends were 6 bases for V and 4 bases for J; bases not matched to a gene: 6. The CDR3 covers 14 residues. CDR3 nucleotides: TGTGCCAGCTCCGAATCGACAGGGGGCTATGGCTACACCTTC. Translated, it gives CASSESTGGYGYTF.

In DNA, the CDR3 is TGTGCCAGCAGCTCCCTCTTGAGCGAGCAGTACTTC. This encodes CASSSLLSEQYF. The chain has TRBV5-4 and TRBJ2-7; D not certain. Trimming removed 3 bases from V and 6 bases from J, with 10 bases in between. The CDR3 is 12 amino acids. Looked up from germline, CDR1 is SGHNT and CDR2 is YYREEE (reference sequence).

V and J are TRBV10-3 and TRBJ1-4; 10 bases line up with TRBD1. V shed 6 bases and J 7 bases; nucleotides not matched to a gene: 2. Per the germline V gene, CDR1 is ENHRY and CDR2 is SYGVKD. The CDR3 consists of 13 residues. CDR3 protein: CAISWTGGEKLFF. CDR3 coding DNA: TGTGCCATCAGCTGGACAGGGGGTGAAAAACTGTTTTTT.

This clone was seen a handful of times. The gene calls are TRBV5-5 and TRBJ2-5; 7 bases map to TRBD1. This CDR3 comprises 14 residues. Losses at the gene ends were 4 bases for V and 3 bases for J; bases not matched to a gene: 6. The germline CDR1 and CDR2 sequences are SGHKS and YYEKEE (reference sequence). The CDR3 bases are TGTGCCAGCAGCAGGTGGCAGGGGGAAGAGACCCAGTACTTC. Translated, it gives CASSRWQGEETQYF. Filled out from reference TRBV5-5 and TRBJ2-5, the complete variable domain reads DAGVTQSPTHLIKTRGQQVTLRCSPISGHKSVSWYQQVLGQGPQFIFQYYEKEERGRGNFPDRFSARQFPNYSSELNVNALLLGDSALYLCASSRWQGEETQYFGPGTRLLVL.

The V and J genes are TRBV18 and TRBJ1-2; D possibly corresponds to TRBD1 (6 bases). CDR1 is KGHSH, CDR2 LQKENI, per germline. CDR3 length: 14 residues. V shed 3 bases and J shed 4 bases, with 12 bases lying between them. The CDR3 protein is CASSPRQEVYGYTF. The CDR3 nucleotides read TGTGCCAGCTCACCCCGACAGGAGGTCTATGGCTACACCTTC.

J is TRBJ2-3 and V is TRBV11-2; 11 bases line up with TRBD2. The CDR3 covers 16 residues. In germline, CDR1 is SGHAT, CDR2 FQNNGV. The V segment lost 3 bases and the J segment 2 bases; nucleotides outside the gene matches: 4. The CDR3 region is CASSFIAGGSTDTQYF. CDR3 nucleotides: TGTGCCAGCAGCTTCATAGCGGGGGGGTCCACAGATACGCAGTATTTT.

This clone was seen only a few times. This rearrangement joins TRBV2 to TRBJ2-7; perhaps TRBD2 as D (5 bases). V lost 6 bases, J lost 7 bases, and 22 bases lay in between. In germline, CDR1 is SNHLY, CDR2 FYNNEI. The length of the CDR3 is 15 residues. CDR3 sequence (DNA): TGTGCCAGCAGCCCGACCCGGGGATGGCCGGGGGAGCAGTACTTC. As protein: CASSPTRGWPGEQYF.

The chain uses TRBV10-3 and TRBJ2-2; D gene ambiguous. From germline, CDR1 is ENHRY and CDR2 SYGVKD. The CDR3 is 15 residues long. V was shortened by 0 bases and J by 3 bases, with 8 bases between the two germline ends. The CDR3 here is CAISESGGYTGELFF. CDR3 nucleotide sequence: TGTGCCATCAGTGAGTCAGGCGGTTACACCGGGGAGCTGTTTTTT.